This TCR beta chain was profiled in a study of tumor-infiltrating lymphocytes in primary liver carcinoma. Making TCR beta cDNA involved 400 to 600 ng total RNA and a constant-region primer. Construction of TCR beta libraries relied on three successive nested multiplex PCR rounds employing slightly modified ARM-PCR. TRBV1-TRBV30 forward primers paired with a C-beta reverse primer were used in the first two PCR rounds, which ran approximately 10 cycles each. MiXCR, run by TCRdb on the multiplex PCR reads, gives a single entry per CDR3 protein. Of about 180,000 distinct CDR3 sequences in the sample, about 60% were seen once. As for this clonotype: Compared with germline, one end of the junction differs, possibly owing to a read error.

Germline values: CDR1 LGHNA, CDR2 YSLEER. This CDR3 contains 15 residues. The researchers obtained blood RNA from unsorted whole blood and also extracted germline DNA. The V call is TRBV4-3, the J call TRBJ2-7, with D perhaps matching TRBD1 (5 bases). The receptor comes from a man in his forties with primary liver carcinoma and hepatitis B virus infection. Specimen: peripheral blood. Here the CDR3 DNA reads TGCGCCAGTAGCCTCGAAGGGGCAGCAGCTTACGAGCAGTACTTC. It translates to CASSLEGAAAYEQYF.